Listed here is a single TCR beta chain. This entry comes from a study of blood T cell repertoires in COVID-19. Across the study: Sites in the United States, Italy and Spain provided acute and convalescent COVID-19 samples. In each case, the material was cDNA or gDNA derived from T cells, B-cell-depleted T cells, or PBMCs.

The authors' processing: Reference gene primers were amplified, and this amplification served to estimate nucleated cell counts. Libraries were prepared by immunoSEQ multiplex PCR; TCRdb keeps only in-frame clonotypes and omits some of them. Clone size and the V and J calls come from that table; the DNA yielded D and trimming. This table holds about 70,000 clones, 81% found once. CDR1 SGHAT and CDR2 FQNNGV come from the germline V gene. V lost 4 bases and J 8 bases, leaving 9 bases between the germline ends. The CDR3 is made up of 13 amino acids. This clonotype originated in a woman aged 70-85 years with acute or convalescent COVID-19. V is TRBV11-2 and J is TRBJ1-6; possible D gene TRBD1, 5 bases. What was sequenced was peripheral blood. In DNA, the CDR3 is TGTGCCAGCAGCTCAGAGGGGCATTCACCCCTCCACTTT. Translation gives CASSSEGHSPLHF.